This TCR beta chain appears in the sequencing data of a study of blood T cells in healthy people across ages. The study's findings and limits: PBMCs were not sorted, which prevented a conclusive comparison of naive versus antigen-experienced cells. Significant beta diversity loss was already apparent by age around 36, declining roughly linearly.

Remarks on this clonotype: Its antigen remains unidentified.

Together with a sample-barcoded 5' primer, a J-beta primer mix was included in a second PCR lasting roughly 6 to 12 cycles. TCRdb used MiXCR to reprocess the 5' RACE reads, holding one entry per CDR3 protein. The table shows about 800,000 distinct CDR3 sequences, with approximately 25% occurring only once. The V end was cut by 8 bases, the J end by 0 bases, with 10 bases between. CDR1 and CDR2 from the germline V gene are MNHEY and SVGAGI. The CDR3 is 13 residues long. The same sample was also used in a study of T cells of mothers and their children. From that study: The M1S primer of the second PCR added sample barcodes and 2-4 random nucleotides. Each child contributed several million TCR beta CDR3 reads, while each mother contributed over 9.5 million.

The rearrangement links TRBV6-5 to TRBJ1-1; no reliable D call. What was sequenced was blood. The receptor's source is a boy aged 10-17 years in good health. The CDR3 region is CASADLVNTEAFF. CDR3 nucleotides: TGTGCCAGCGCAGATCTGGTGAACACTGAAGCTTTCTTT.